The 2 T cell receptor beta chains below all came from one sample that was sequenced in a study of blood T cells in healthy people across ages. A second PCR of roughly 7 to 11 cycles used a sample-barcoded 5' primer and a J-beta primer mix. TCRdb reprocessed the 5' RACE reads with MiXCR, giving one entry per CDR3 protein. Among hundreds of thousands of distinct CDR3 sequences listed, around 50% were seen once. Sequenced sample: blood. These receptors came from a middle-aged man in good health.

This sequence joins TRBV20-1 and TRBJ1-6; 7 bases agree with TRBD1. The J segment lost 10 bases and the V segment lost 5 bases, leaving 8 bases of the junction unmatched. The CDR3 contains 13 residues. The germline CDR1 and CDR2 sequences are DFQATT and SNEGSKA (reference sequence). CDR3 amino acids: CSAAQGIGSPLHF. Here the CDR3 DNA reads TGCAGTGCTGCACAGGGGATAGGGTCACCCCTCCACTTT.

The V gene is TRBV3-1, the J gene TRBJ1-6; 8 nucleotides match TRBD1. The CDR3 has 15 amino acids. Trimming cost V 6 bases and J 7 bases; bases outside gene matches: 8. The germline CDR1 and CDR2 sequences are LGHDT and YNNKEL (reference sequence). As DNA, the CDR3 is TGTGCCAGCAGGGATGGGACAGGTGCAAATTCACCCCTCCACTTT. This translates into CASRDGTGANSPLHF.